This T cell receptor beta chain was sequenced in a study of blood T cell repertoires in COVID-19. This CDR3 has 13 residues. Trimming took off 5 bases at V and 4 bases at J, with 11 bases between the two ends. Germline CDR1 and CDR2: SEHNR and FQNEAQ (reference sequence). This table comes from immunoSEQ multiplex PCR, and its TCRdb copy is limited to in-frame clones, with some not included. Of about 470,000 clones listed, roughly 90% are singletons. The chain joins TRBV7-9 to TRBJ1-2; no clear D. This TCR was recovered from a woman under 30 who had recovered from COVID-19. Sequenced input: PBMCs or T cells enriched from blood (not recorded which). The CDR3 reads CASSISSTYGYTF. The DNA of the CDR3 is TGTGCCAGCAGCATTAGCTCTACCTATGGCTACACCTTC.